At least ten counts were recorded for the clone carrying this T cell receptor beta chain. Its antigen is not known. TCRdb redid the calling of the 5' RACE reads with MiXCR, one entry per CDR3 protein. The table includes more than 95,000 distinct CDR3 sequences, almost 8.5% detected once. These data are taken from a study of CD8 T cells in ankylosing spondylitis. Overall study findings and caveats: A TCR beta motif of eight or nine highly homologous variants seemed to mark ankylosing spondylitis blood. Disease-linked clones, CD8+, were relatively rare in peripheral blood.

The CDR3 has 15 residues. Unmatched junction bases numbered 8, after V lost 4 bases and J lost 5 bases. The germline V gene encodes CDR1 SGHKS and CDR2 YYEKEE (reference sequence). The rearrangement links TRBV5-5 to TRBJ2-2, with TRBD1 matching over 7 bases. This sequence was found in a male donor with ankylosing spondylitis or in good health (not recorded which). The sample comprised blood, either unsorted or a sorted T cell fraction (not recorded which). CDR3 DNA sequence: TGTGCCAGCAGCCCTAGACAGGGCCTTACCGGGGAGCTGTTTTTT. This gives the protein CASSPRQGLTGELFF.